The 25 T cell receptor beta chains reported below all come from one sample, sequenced in a study of control samples from healthy donors and cancer patients. Data came from immunoSEQ multiplex PCR; TCRdb stores just in-frame clones and leaves some out. This repertoire shows about 59,000 clones, more than 75% found once; its top ten account for roughly 13%. Material: PBMCs. The source is a woman aged 55-69 years with lung cancer.

The chain combines TRBV11-3 with TRBJ2-5, with 7 nucleotides matching TRBD2. Trimming at V came to 1 base and at J to 5 bases, leaving 7 bases not matched to a gene. The CDR3 totals 15 residues. Germline V gene lookup returns CDR1 SGHNT and CDR2 YENEEA. CDR3 loop: CASSLGAGRGETQYF. CDR3 nucleotide sequence: TGTGCCAGCAGCTTAGGAGCGGGGAGAGGGGAGACCCAGTACTTC.

V is TRBV5-4 and J is TRBJ2-2; D is unclear. Between the trimmed V and J ends, which lost 4 bases and 4 bases, there was a span of 11 bases. The CDR3 extends over 14 amino acids. Germline V gives CDR1 SGHNT, CDR2 YYREEE (reference sequence). CDR3 in amino acids: CASSPAGVTGELFF. The CDR3 coding sequence is TGTGCCAGCAGCCCCGCAGGAGTCACCGGGGAGCTGTTTTTT.

V gene TRBV18 combines with J gene TRBJ1-2; no reliable D call. Germline V gives CDR1 KGHSH, CDR2 LQKENI. Trimming took 0 bases from V and 4 from J, leaving 12 bases between them. This CDR3 is built from 15 residues. In DNA, the CDR3 is TGTGCCAGCTCACCACCAACAGTAACCCTCTATGGCTACACCTTC. Protein: CASSPPTVTLYGYTF.

V and J are TRBV7-2 and TRBJ1-1; D not resolved. The length of the CDR3 is 15 residues. Germline loops: CDR1 SGHTA, CDR2 FQGNSA. V gave up 1 base and J gave up 4 bases, with 13 bases separating them. The CDR3 coding sequence is TGTGCCAGCAGCTTAGTAGTAGGGTCTCGCACTGAAGCTTTCTTT. Encoded protein: CASSLVVGSRTEAFF.

The chain employs TRBV12-3 or TRBV12-4 and TRBJ1-1, with D possibly matching TRBD1 (6 bases). The CDR3 covers 13 residues. Between the trimmed V and J ends, which lost 5 bases and 1 base, there was a span of 8 bases. CDR3 loop: CASSPTGNTEAFF. The CDR3 bases are TGTGCCAGCAGTCCGACAGGGAACACTGAAGCTTTCTTT.

V usage is TRBV7-9 and J usage is TRBJ1-2; 7 positions match TRBD1. The CDR3 is made up of 14 amino acids. V trimming: 7 bases; J trimming: 0 bases; junction bases outside the gene matches: 5. The V gene's germline CDR1 is SEHNR and CDR2 FQNEAQ (reference sequence). The CDR3 region has the DNA TGTGCCAGCACAGGGGGGAACTCTAACTATGGCTACACCTTC. Translation: CASTGGNSNYGYTF.

V and J are TRBV2 and TRBJ2-2; D gene uncertain. Germline V gene lookup returns CDR1 SNHLY and CDR2 FYNNEI. Trimming stripped 3 bases from V and 8 bases from J, with 4 bases between. The CDR3 contains 11 residues. The CDR3 bases are TGTGCCAGCAGTGAGCGGGGGGAGCTGTTTTTT. This sequence encodes CASSERGELFF.

The rearrangement links TRBV5-1 to TRBJ2-2, with D hard to call. CDR3 size: 14 residues. The germline V gene has CDR1 SGHRS and CDR2 YFSETQ. V lost 3 bases and J 5 bases, leaving 11 bases between the germline ends. This chain's CDR3 is CASSSDSATGELFF. CDR3 nucleotide sequence: TGCGCCAGCAGCTCCGACTCAGCTACCGGGGAGCTGTTTTTT. The variable domain in full, with the rest retrieved from reference TRBV5-1 and TRBJ2-2, is KAGVTQTPRYLIKTRGQQVTLSCSPISGHRSVSWYQQTPGQGLQFLFEYFSETQRNKGNFPGRFSGRQFSNSRSEMNVSTLELGDSALYLCASSSDSATGELFFGEGSRLTVL.

The chain employs TRBV21-1 and TRBJ1-4. TRBV21-1 is given as a pseudogene. The CDR3 spans 16 residues. Here the CDR3 reads CASESAGSGRNEKLFF. In DNA, the CDR3 is TGTGCCTCCGAATCAGCAGGGAGTGGCCGCAATGAAAAACTGTTTTTT.

V gene TRBV9 combines with J gene TRBJ2-3; D uncertain. This CDR3 is 13 amino acids long. The V end lost 3 bases, the J end lost 4 bases, and 9 bases lay between the germline ends. The germline V gene encodes CDR1 SGDLS and CDR2 YYNGEE. CDR3 coding DNA: TGTGCCAGCAGCGCCCAGGTGGCAGATACGCAGTATTTT. Translation gives CASSAQVADTQYF.

This clone has a handful of counts. The chain employs TRBV7-9 and TRBJ1-5; no clear D gene. In germline, CDR1 is SEHNR, CDR2 FQNEAQ (reference sequence). CDR3 size: 15 residues. Trimming cost V 4 bases and J 0 bases, with 10 bases left between them. The CDR3 sequence is CASSSSGLSNQPQHF. CDR3 sequence (DNA): TGTGCCAGCAGCTCCAGTGGACTTAGCAATCAGCCCCAGCATTTT.

This chain joins TRBV6-5 and TRBJ1-1, with D perhaps matching TRBD1 (5 bases). Deletions cut 8 bases from V and 1 base from J, with 14 bases between. This CDR3 comprises 14 residues. Per germline, CDR1 MNHEY and CDR2 SVGAGI. CDR3 sequence: CASWQGFSNTEAFF. The CDR3 coding sequence is TGTGCCAGCTGGCAGGGATTCTCGAACACTGAAGCTTTCTTT.

The CDR3, as DNA: TGTGCCAGCAGTGAAGGGGAGCGATCGGGAAACACCATATATTTT. Protein product: CASSEGERSGNTIYF. V and J are TRBV2 and TRBJ1-3; D is undetermined. Germline assignment: CDR1 SNHLY and CDR2 FYNNEI. V lost 1 base and J 4 bases, leaving 11 bases between the germline ends. The CDR3 runs 15 residues.

This chain uses TRBV3-1 (or the pseudogene TRBV3-2) with TRBJ1-5; the D gene is possibly TRBD1 (6 bases). Trimming took off 4 bases at V and 0 bases at J, with 10 bases between the two ends. Germline V lookup: CDR1 LGHDT, CDR2 YNNKEL (reference sequence). The CDR3 has 15 residues. The CDR3 nucleotides read TGTGCCAGCAGCCTCACAGGGTATAGCAATCAGCCCCAGCATTTT. Amino acids: CASSLTGYSNQPQHF.

The chain combines TRBV7-3 with TRBJ2-7, with 8 bases aligning to TRBD2. CDR3 length: 15 amino acids. The V segment lost 5 bases and the J segment 0 bases; nucleotides outside the gene matches: 6. Germline lookup yields CDR1 SGHTA and CDR2 FQGTGA. The CDR3 region is CASSKSSGASYEQYF. CDR3 sequence (DNA): TGTGCCAGCAGCAAAAGTAGCGGGGCCTCCTACGAGCAGTACTTC.

The chain couples TRBV19 to TRBJ2-7; possibly TRBD2 for D (6 bases). CDR1 is LNHDA, CDR2 SQIVND, per germline (reference sequence). V shed 5 bases and J shed 0 bases, with 14 bases lying between them. This CDR3 comprises 15 residues. CDR3 amino acids: CASSWDSQSSYEQYF. The CDR3 DNA sequence: TGTGCCAGTAGTTGGGACTCCCAAAGCTCCTACGAGCAGTACTTC.

The chain recombines TRBV14 with TRBJ1-2; D is unclear. Germline V gene sequence: CDR1 SGHDN, CDR2 FVKESK. CDR3 length equals 11 residues. Trimming removed 1 base from V and 4 bases from J, with 1 base in between. CDR3 bases: TGTGCCAGCAGCCAAGGCTATGGCTACACCTTC. Residues: CASSQGYGYTF.

The J gene is TRBJ2-1, the V gene TRBV27; TRBD1 or TRBD2 may be the D gene (5 bases each). Between the trimmed V and J ends, which lost 2 bases and 6 bases, there was a span of 20 bases. The CDR3 covers 17 residues. Germline V gene lookup returns CDR1 MNHEY and CDR2 SMNVEV (reference sequence). DNA of the CDR3: TGTGCCAGCAGTTTAAACTTGGTAGGGACGTACACCAATGAGCAGTTCTTC. Translation: CASSLNLVGTYTNEQFF.

The V and J genes are TRBV3-1 (or the pseudogene TRBV3-2) and TRBJ1-6; D is undetermined. V lost 4 bases, J lost 7 bases, and 11 bases lay in between. Germline loops: CDR1 LGHDT, CDR2 YNNKEL (reference sequence). The CDR3 is 14 residues long. The CDR3 spells CASSPQQKNSPLHF. The CDR3 region has the DNA TGTGCCAGCAGCCCCCAACAGAAGAATTCACCCCTCCACTTT.

The chain employs TRBV28 and TRBJ2-1; a weak D match, TRBD1 (6 bases). Germline values: CDR1 MDHEN, CDR2 SYDVKM. V lost 4 bases to trimming and J lost 8 bases, with 15 bases between them. The CDR3 covers 14 residues. CDR3 protein: CASSSGHSAHEQFF. The CDR3, as DNA: TGTGCCAGCAGTTCGGGACATTCCGCCCATGAGCAGTTCTTC.

The chain couples TRBV5-6 to TRBJ1-1; D not certain. Trimming removed 5 bases from V and 0 bases from J, with 8 bases in between. This CDR3 contains 13 residues. Germline V lookup: CDR1 SGHDT, CDR2 YYEEEE. CDR3 coding DNA: TGTGCCAGCAGTCTTAACATGAACACTGAAGCTTTCTTT. Protein: CASSLNMNTEAFF.

The CDR3: CASSRDRGPTEAFF. CDR3 DNA sequence: TGTGCCAGCAGTCGGGACAGGGGGCCCACTGAAGCTTTCTTT. The chain combines TRBV6-5 with TRBJ1-1; 12 positions agree with TRBD1. Per germline, CDR1 MNHEY and CDR2 SVGAGI. The junction had 2 bases not matched to a gene; V was cut back by 5 bases and J by 4 bases. CDR3 length: 14 amino acids.

This chain uses TRBV12-3 or TRBV12-4 with TRBJ1-1; D uncertain. V was trimmed by 5 bases and J by 10 bases, leaving 8 bases between them. This CDR3 spans 10 amino acids. This CDR3 is CASSDGRAFF. The CDR3 bases are TGTGCCAGCAGTGATGGGAGAGCTTTCTTT.

The chain is built from TRBV5-5 and TRBJ2-1; D gene ambiguous. With 0 bases removed from V and 7 bases from J, the gap between germline ends came to 2 bases. Germline CDR1 reads SGHKS; CDR2 reads YYEKEE (reference sequence). The CDR3 covers 11 residues. CDR3 sequence (DNA): TGTGCCAGCAGCTTGGAGAATGAGCAGTTCTTC. Translation: CASSLENEQFF.

Only a few counts were recorded for this clone. The chain recombines TRBV28 with TRBJ2-1; D might be TRBD1 (6 bases). The CDR3 is made up of 14 amino acids. V lost 6 bases and J lost 6, with 15 bases in between. In germline, CDR1 is MDHEN, CDR2 SYDVKM. As DNA, the CDR3 is TGTGCCAGCAGGTCCCCGGACAGTTTCAATGAGCAGTTCTTC. It specifies CASRSPDSFNEQFF.